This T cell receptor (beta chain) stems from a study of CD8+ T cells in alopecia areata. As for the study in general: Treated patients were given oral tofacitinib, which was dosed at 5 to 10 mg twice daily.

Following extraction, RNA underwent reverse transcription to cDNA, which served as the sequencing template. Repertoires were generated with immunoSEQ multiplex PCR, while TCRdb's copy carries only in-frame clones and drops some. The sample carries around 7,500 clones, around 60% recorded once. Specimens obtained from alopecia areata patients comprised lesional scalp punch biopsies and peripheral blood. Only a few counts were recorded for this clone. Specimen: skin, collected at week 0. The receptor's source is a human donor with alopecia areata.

The CDR3 coding sequence is TGTGCCAGCAGCCGGACCAGATTCTCCTACGAGCAGTACTTC. Amino acid sequence: CASSRTRFSYEQYF. The chain carries TRBV6-5 and TRBJ2-7; D is unclear. CDR3 size: 14 residues. The germline CDR1 and CDR2 sequences are MNHEY and SVGAGI. Deletions cut 6 bases from V and 0 bases from J, with 12 bases between.